Shown below are 32 T cell receptor beta chains from a single sample sequenced in a study of blood T cell repertoires in COVID-19. Data came from immunoSEQ multiplex PCR; TCRdb stores just in-frame clones and leaves some out. This table has fewer than 70,000 clones, around 86% appearing once. The source material was peripheral blood. Receptors originate from a woman in her fifties or sixties with acute or convalescent COVID-19.

This clone was seen a few times. The CDR3 bases are TGTGCCAGCAGCCATGACTGGGGGCGCGAAGCTTTCTTT. Its protein is CASSHDWGREAFF. V usage is TRBV4-2 and J usage is TRBJ1-1, with D perhaps matching TRBD1 (6 bases). V was pared by 3 bases and J by 8 bases, with 13 bases between. The CDR3 contains 13 residues. CDR1 is LGHNA and CDR2 is YNFKEQ in the germline V gene.

The genes are TRBV7-8 and TRBJ2-7; 8 bases fit TRBD1. CDR1 and CDR2 from the germline V gene are SGHVS and FQNEAQ. The junction had 5 bases not matched to a gene; V was cut back by 0 bases and J by 7 bases. CDR3 length: 14 residues. The CDR3 loop reads CASSLAGQGGEQYF. CDR3 nucleotides: TGTGCCAGCAGCTTAGCAGGACAGGGTGGAGAGCAGTACTTC. Combining the CDR3 with reference TRBV7-8 and TRBJ2-7 gives the whole variable domain GAGVSQSPRYKVAKRGQDVALRCDPISGHVSLFWYQQALGQGPEFLTYFQNEAQLDKSGLPSDRFFAERPEGSVSTLKIQRTQQEDSAVYLCASSLAGQGGEQYFGPGTRLTVT.

V is TRBV6-6 and J is TRBJ2-1; 7 bases agree with TRBD2. In germline, CDR1 is MNHNY, CDR2 SVGAGI (reference sequence). V lost 6 bases and J lost 6; bases outside the gene matches: 14. The CDR3 is 16 residues long. The DNA for the CDR3 is TGTGCCAGCAGAAGCTCTCGGGGGGATTGGTTCAATGAGCAGTTCTTC. This gives the protein CASRSSRGDWFNEQFF.

The chain uses TRBV6-5 and TRBJ1-6; D ambiguous. The length of the CDR3 is 15 residues. The V end lost 7 bases, the J end lost 8 bases, and 18 bases lay between the germline ends. The germline gives CDR1 MNHEY, CDR2 SVGAGI. CDR3 coding DNA: TGTGCCAGCACTCTGAAGGTACGGGGTGATTCACCCCTCCACTTT. Residues: CASTLKVRGDSPLHF.

V gene TRBV29-1 combines with J gene TRBJ1-1, with TRBD1 identical over 8 bases. J gave up 4 bases and V 6 bases, and 4 bases lay outside the gene matches. Germline V gives CDR1 SQVTM, CDR2 ANQGSEA. The CDR3 totals 12 residues. The CDR3 bases are TGCAGCGTGGACAGGGAGGCCACTGAAGCTTTCTTT. Translating it yields CSVDREATEAFF.

The CDR3 sequence is CASSPGYQPQHF. The CDR3, as DNA: TGTGCCAGCAGTCCGGGGTATCAGCCCCAGCATTTT. This rearrangement joins TRBV9 to TRBJ1-5; D unresolved. V was pared by 5 bases and J by 5 bases, with 8 bases between. Germline V gene sequence: CDR1 SGDLS, CDR2 YYNGEE. The CDR3 is made up of 12 amino acids.

Only one count was recorded for this clone. This chain uses TRBV7-2 with TRBJ1-2, with a weak D call TRBD1 (6 bases). This CDR3 region has 13 residues. Germline loops: CDR1 SGHTA, CDR2 FQGNSA. V gave up 1 base and J gave up 6 bases, with 9 bases separating them. The CDR3 loop reads CASSLVTGNGYTF. CDR3 coding DNA: TGTGCCAGCAGCTTAGTTACAGGGAATGGCTACACCTTC.

The chain uses TRBV5-1 and TRBJ2-7, with TRBD2 identical over 11 bases. CDR1 and CDR2 (germline): SGHRS, YFSETQ. The CDR3 contains 14 residues. V lost 4 bases and J lost 5; bases outside the gene matches: 5. The CDR3, as DNA: TGCGCCAGCAGCGACACTAGCGGGAGTGACGAGCAGTACTTC. Translated, it gives CASSDTSGSDEQYF.

The chain links TRBV13 to TRBJ1-1, with D unclear. The CDR3 is 15 amino acids. CDR1 is PRHDT and CDR2 is FYEKMQ in the germline V gene (reference sequence). Trimming removed 0 bases at V and 0 bases at J, with 8 bases between. This CDR3 is CASSLGASMNTEAFF. CDR3 sequence (DNA): TGTGCCAGCAGCTTAGGAGCATCGATGAACACTGAAGCTTTCTTT.

About this clone itself: Within the sample, other DNA sequences also encode this same CDR3. The genes are TRBV30 and TRBJ2-1; 7 bases match TRBD1. Germline V gene sequence: CDR1 GTSNPN, CDR2 SVGIG (reference sequence). V lost 3 bases, J lost 1 base, and 0 bases stayed unmatched. The length of the CDR3 is 13 residues. The CDR3 loop reads CAWRTGSYNEQFF. CDR3 in DNA: TGTGCCTGGAGGACAGGGTCCTACAATGAGCAGTTCTTC.

This chain connects TRBV19 to TRBJ2-7; D unresolved. The germline V and J ends were trimmed by 5 bases and 6 bases, with 17 bases remaining between them. This CDR3 is built from 14 residues. Germline V gene data show CDR1 as LNHDA and CDR2 as SQIVND (reference sequence). Here the CDR3 reads CASSATILGSEQYF. The CDR3 DNA is TGTGCCAGTAGTGCGACAATCTTAGGCTCCGAGCAGTACTTC. The whole variable domain, remainder taken from reference TRBV19 and TRBJ2-7, is DGGITQSPKYLFRKEGQNVTLSCEQNLNHDAMYWYRQDPGQGLRLIYYSQIVNDFQKGDIAEGYSVSREKKESFPLTVTSAQKNPTAFYLCASSATILGSEQYFGPGTRLTVT.

This chain uses TRBV30 with TRBJ1-1, with a possible D match to TRBD1 (6 bases). V lost 0 bases and J 11 bases, leaving 19 bases between the germline ends. Germline CDR1 is GTSNPN and CDR2 is SVGIG (reference sequence). This CDR3 has 14 residues. The CDR3 is CAWSVGGQGKGAFF. The CDR3 region has the DNA TGTGCCTGGAGTGTAGGTGGGCAGGGGAAGGGGGCTTTCTTT. Complete variable domain (other parts from reference TRBV30 and TRBJ1-1): SQTIHQWPATLVQPVGSPLSLECTVEGTSNPNLYWYRQAAGRGLQLLFYSVGIGQISSEVPQNLSASRPQDRQFILSSKKLLLSDSGFYLCAWSVGGQGKGAFFGQGTRLTVV.

This clone was detected once. This sample also contains other DNA sequences that code for the same CDR3. The chain uses TRBV24-1 and TRBJ1-1; TRBD1 might be the D (5 bases). The V end lost 5 bases, the J end lost 1 base, and 7 bases lay between the germline ends. From germline, CDR1 is KGHDR and CDR2 SFDVKD. The CDR3 sequence is 13 residues long. CDR3: CATSGGGNTEAFF. As DNA, the CDR3 is TGTGCCACCAGTGGGGGGGGGAACACTGAAGCTTTCTTT.

The chain recombines TRBV4-1 with TRBJ1-3, with D possibly being TRBD1 (6 bases). CDR3 length equals 16 residues. V was pared by 2 bases and J by 3 bases, with 14 bases between. Germline CDR1 and CDR2: MGHRA and YSYEKL. CDR3 nucleotide sequence: TGCGCCAGCAGCCAAATTCTGGGGGCTAGTGGAAACACCATATATTTT. Its protein product is CASSQILGASGNTIYF.

The genes are TRBV3-1 (or the pseudogene TRBV3-2) and TRBJ1-2; 7 bases map to TRBD1. From germline, CDR1 is LGHDT and CDR2 YNNKEL (reference sequence). CDR3 length equals 16 residues. J was trimmed by 4 bases and V by 2 bases; bases with no gene match: 10. This chain's CDR3 is CASSQLKQGTRYGYTF. CDR3 nucleotide sequence: TGTGCCAGCAGCCAACTAAAACAGGGGACCCGCTATGGCTACACCTTC.

This clone has more than one count but fewer than ten. This chain connects TRBV6-1 to TRBJ1-1, with TRBD1 matching 7 bases. Trimming cost V 2 bases and J 0 bases; bases outside gene matches: 3. The CDR3 consists of 15 residues. The V gene's germline CDR1 is MNHNS and CDR2 SASEGT. The CDR3 sequence: CASSEFGTVNTEAFF. The CDR3, as DNA: TGTGCCAGCAGTGAATTTGGGACAGTGAACACTGAAGCTTTCTTT.

The chain links TRBV7-2 to TRBJ1-1; D is unresolved. Germline values: CDR1 SGHTA, CDR2 FQGNSA. CDR3 size: 14 residues. Trimming shortened V by 3 bases and J by 4 bases, and 12 bases separated the two germline ends. CDR3 sequence: CASSLGLAGTEAFF. The CDR3 nucleotides read TGTGCCAGCAGCTTGGGCCTTGCCGGCACTGAAGCTTTCTTT. The complete variable domain, with remaining parts taken from reference TRBV7-2 and TRBJ1-1, reads GAGVSQSPSNKVTEKGKDVELRCDPISGHTALYWYRQSLGQGLEFLIYFQGNSAPDKSGLPSDRFSAERTGGSVSTLTIQRTQQEDSAVYLCASSLGLAGTEAFFGQGTRLTVV.

The chain uses TRBV9 and TRBJ1-3; a weak D match, TRBD1 (5 bases). This CDR3 region has 15 residues. Germline V gene data show CDR1 as SGDLS and CDR2 as YYNGEE. Deletions cut 0 bases from V and 8 bases from J, with 15 bases between. CDR3 loop: CASSVGGTGSHTIYF. CDR3 nucleotide sequence: TGTGCCAGCAGCGTAGGCGGGACGGGCTCGCACACCATATATTTT.

The CDR3 sequence: CASSQSIGGNQPQHF. CDR3 sequence (DNA): TGTGCCAGCAGCCAATCTATCGGGGGGAATCAGCCCCAGCATTTT. The rearrangement uses TRBV16 and TRBJ1-5, with a weak D call TRBD1 (5 bases). Germline values: CDR1 KGHSY, CDR2 FQNENV. V lost 0 bases and J 4 bases, leaving 10 bases between the germline ends. This CDR3 comprises 15 residues.

This sequence joins TRBV24-1 and TRBJ2-1; 11 bases are a match to TRBD2. Germline lookup yields CDR1 KGHDR and CDR2 SFDVKD. CDR3 length: 16 residues. V shed 3 bases, J shed 7 bases, and the junction held 7 bases outside the gene matches. CDR3 sequence: CATSDAGTSGYNEQFF. The CDR3, as DNA: TGTGCCACCAGTGATGCCGGGACTAGCGGCTATAATGAGCAGTTCTTC.

This clone was seen a handful of times. V is TRBV18 and J is TRBJ2-6; maybe TRBD1 (5 bases). V was shortened by 0 bases and J by 0 bases, with 9 bases between the two germline ends. The CDR3 is 17 amino acids. Germline V gene lookup returns CDR1 KGHSH and CDR2 LQKENI. CDR3 sequence (DNA): TGTGCCAGCTCACCACCTAGGGGCGGCTCTGGGGCCAACGTCCTGACTTTC. This sequence encodes CASSPPRGGSGANVLTF.

V and J are TRBV11-2 and TRBJ1-6, with D unclear. The germline V gene has CDR1 SGHAT and CDR2 FQNNGV. With 1 base removed from V and 7 bases from J, the gap between germline ends came to 11 bases. This CDR3 comprises 15 residues. CDR3 loop: CASSLGRQPNSPLHF. The DNA for the CDR3 is TGTGCCAGCAGCTTAGGGAGGCAGCCGAATTCACCCCTCCACTTT.

This sequence joins TRBV27 and TRBJ2-1, with 8 bases that match TRBD1. The V segment lost 0 bases and the J segment 8 bases; nucleotides outside the gene matches: 6. Germline V gives CDR1 MNHEY, CDR2 SMNVEV (reference sequence). This CDR3 spans 15 amino acids. The CDR3: CASSLSSPGGYEQFF. CDR3 nucleotide sequence: TGTGCCAGCAGTTTATCGTCACCAGGGGGCTATGAGCAGTTCTTC.

This clone has only a few counts. This chain connects TRBV6-2 or TRBV6-3 to TRBJ1-1; no reliable D call. CDR1 and CDR2 (germline): MNHEY, SVGEGT. The CDR3 sequence is 13 residues long. Trimming left V 1 base short and J 1 base short, with 4 bases between. CDR3 sequence reads: CASSYLRNTEAFF. The CDR3 DNA follows: TGTGCCAGCAGTTACTTGAGGAACACTGAAGCTTTCTTT.

V usage is TRBV30 and J usage is TRBJ2-1, with D tentatively TRBD2 (7 bases). Germline V gene sequence: CDR1 GTSNPN, CDR2 SVGIG (reference sequence). This CDR3 comprises 14 residues. V lost 8 bases and J lost 0, with 14 bases in between. The CDR3 sequence is CAQRGGDSYNEQFF. The CDR3, as DNA: TGTGCCCAAAGGGGGGGTGACTCCTACAATGAGCAGTTCTTC.

V gene TRBV11-2 combines with J gene TRBJ2-5; TRBD2 agrees at 10 bases. Germline CDR1 and CDR2: SGHAT and FQNNGV. The CDR3 extends over 14 amino acids. V dropped 2 bases and J dropped 6; count of bases not matched to a gene: 3. As DNA, the CDR3 is TGTGCCAGCAGCTTAACTAGCGGGATGAAGACCCAGTACTTC. It codes for CASSLTSGMKTQYF.

The rearrangement uses TRBV2 and TRBJ1-2, with 10 positions matching TRBD1. CDR3 length: 14 residues. The V segment lost 5 bases and the J segment 4 bases; nucleotides outside the gene matches: 4. From germline, CDR1 is SNHLY and CDR2 FYNNEI. CDR3 in amino acids: CASSQGQGPYGYTF. CDR3 coding DNA: TGTGCCAGCAGTCAGGGACAGGGGCCCTATGGCTACACCTTC.

The chain combines TRBV28 with TRBJ1-6; D uncertain. The CDR3 has 17 residues. V dropped 5 bases and J dropped 0 bases, with 14 bases sitting between them. CDR1 and CDR2 from the germline V gene are MDHEN and SYDVKM. CDR3 sequence: CASSSRRRSSYNSPLHF. CDR3 in DNA: TGTGCCAGCAGTAGCCGGCGGAGGAGCTCCTATAATTCACCCCTCCACTTT.

The chain carries TRBV2 and TRBJ1-1; no clear D gene. The CDR3 runs to 14 residues. CDR1 and CDR2 from the germline V gene are SNHLY and FYNNEI. The V end was cut by 4 bases, the J end by 1 base, with 10 bases between. The CDR3: CASSAEISNTEAFF. The CDR3 DNA reads as TGTGCCAGCAGTGCGGAGATCTCGAACACTGAAGCTTTCTTT.

V usage is TRBV6-5 and J usage is TRBJ1-2; 7 nucleotides match TRBD1. V gave up 5 bases and J gave up 0 bases; unmatched junction bases: 6. Germline V gene data show CDR1 as MNHEY and CDR2 as SVGAGI. The CDR3 is 15 amino acids. In DNA form, the CDR3 reads TGTGCCAGCAGTCAAAACAGGGGAGCTAACTATGGCTACACCTTC. Translating gives CASSQNRGANYGYTF.

The chain joins TRBV11-3 to TRBJ2-2, with 8 bases fitting TRBD1. V shed 4 bases, J shed 6 bases, and the junction held 1 base outside the gene matches. Germline lookup yields CDR1 SGHNT and CDR2 YENEEA. This CDR3 has 13 residues. CDR3 residues: CASSSTGAGELFF. The CDR3 DNA sequence: TGTGCCAGCAGCTCGACAGGGGCCGGGGAGCTGTTTTTT.

V is TRBV6-5 and J is TRBJ2-3; TRBD2 agrees at 12 bases. The germline gives CDR1 MNHEY, CDR2 SVGAGI. This CDR3 contains 16 residues. V lost 0 bases and J lost 6; bases outside the gene matches: 4. In nucleotides, the CDR3 is TGTGCCAGCAGTTACTCGACTAGCGGGAGTCATGATACGCAGTATTTT. Protein: CASSYSTSGSHDTQYF.